This TCR beta chain was obtained from a study of T-cell reconstitution after alpha-beta-depleted transplantation in children. Germline CDR1 and CDR2: DFQATT and SNEGSKA (reference sequence). CDR3 length: 14 residues. J lost 7 bases, V lost 5 bases, and 8 bases had no gene match. The library targeted TCRbeta and was prepared with unique molecular identifiers. One entry per CDR3 protein results from TCRdb running MiXCR on the PCR reads. The sample has around 450,000 distinct CDR3 sequences; roughly a tenth are singletons. In its sample, this clonotype was seen many times. The antigen remains undetermined. Study-wide points: Diversity of TCRbeta at day 60 was high in some patients, arising from surviving recipient T cells and thymic progenitors. In patients about two months after transplant, alpha-beta T cells reportedly arose from several hundred expanded graft clones. A year post-transplant, T-cell counts and diversity derived mostly from newly produced T cells.

The sequenced sample was PBMCs, obtained before TCRalphabeta/CD19-depleted stem cell transplant. This chain joins TRBV20-1 and TRBJ1-4, with 9 bases matching TRBD1. This TCR was recovered from a child aged 2-15 years with inherited bone marrow failure, due to receive a stem cell transplant. The CDR3 protein is CSALNRGRGEKLFF. CDR3 nucleotide sequence: TGCAGTGCTTTAAACAGGGGGCGAGGTGAAAAACTGTTTTTT.